Each of the 18 T cell receptor beta chains below was sequenced from the same sample in a study of blood T cell repertoires in COVID-19. Repertoires were generated with immunoSEQ multiplex PCR, while TCRdb's copy carries only in-frame clones and drops some. The repertoire includes 70,000 or so clones, 90% of them detected once, and about a tenth sits in the top ten. The sequenced sample was peripheral blood. The receptors were sampled from a human donor in a cohort sampled during active COVID-19.

This chain connects TRBV27 to TRBJ1-6, with a tentative D call TRBD1 (5 bases). Germline CDR1 is MNHEY and CDR2 is SMNVEV (reference sequence). V was trimmed by 4 bases and J by 0 bases, leaving 13 bases between them. CDR3 length: 17 residues. CDR3 protein: CASSWDSPSSYNSPLHF. The CDR3 DNA reads as TGTGCCAGCAGTTGGGACTCGCCGAGCTCCTATAATTCACCCCTCCACTTT.

This clone was counted a single time. The chain has TRBV7-2 and TRBJ1-1; possible D gene TRBD1, 5 bases. The CDR3 is made up of 15 amino acids. Trimming removed 1 base at V and 6 bases at J, with 15 bases between. Germline lookup yields CDR1 SGHTA and CDR2 FQGNSA. In nucleotides, the CDR3 is TGTGCCAGCAGCTTAGGGGGAGGGACGATATCTGAAGCTTTCTTT. Its protein product is CASSLGGGTISEAFF.

This rearrangement joins TRBV7-2 to TRBJ2-1; 12 nucleotides match TRBD2. Germline assignment: CDR1 SGHTA and CDR2 FQGNSA. This CDR3 is built from 17 residues. V lost 2 bases and J lost 4; bases outside the gene matches: 6. The CDR3 nucleotides are TGTGCCAGCAGCTTAAGACTAGCGGGAGTGGGATACAATGAGCAGTTCTTC. This codes for CASSLRLAGVGYNEQFF.

This chain links TRBV3-1 (or the pseudogene TRBV3-2) with TRBJ1-5; D ambiguous. This CDR3 region has 15 residues. Germline values: CDR1 LGHDT, CDR2 YNNKEL (reference sequence). Between the trimmed V and J ends, which lost 3 bases and 2 bases, there was a span of 11 bases. CDR3 loop: CASSQRNWGNQPQHF. CDR3 nucleotide sequence: TGTGCCAGCAGCCAGAGGAACTGGGGCAATCAGCCCCAGCATTTT.

This clone is labeled as large (0.1 to 1%). The chain uses TRBV4-3 and TRBJ2-3; TRBD2 matches at 7 bases. The J segment lost 3 bases and the V segment lost 3 bases, leaving 6 bases of the junction unmatched. The CDR3 covers 15 residues. Germline V CDR1 and CDR2: LGHNA, YSLEER. The CDR3 DNA reads TGCGCCAGCAGCCACGGCGGGGAGGGGACAGATACGCAGTATTTT. Translated: CASSHGGEGTDTQYF.

The count of this clone is one. This chain joins TRBV18 and TRBJ2-7; 10 bases align to TRBD1. The V segment lost 2 bases and the J segment 7 bases; nucleotides outside the gene matches: 8. Germline CDR1 and CDR2: KGHSH and LQKENI. The CDR3 is 15 amino acids. The CDR3 DNA is TGTGCCAGCTCACCAAAGACAGGGGGCCGTCATGAGCAGTACTTC. This codes for CASSPKTGGRHEQYF.

This chain uses TRBV3-1 (or the pseudogene TRBV3-2) with TRBJ1-5, with D hard to call. Trimming took 4 bases from V and 0 from J, leaving 10 bases between them. Germline CDR1 and CDR2: LGHDT and YNNKEL (reference sequence). There are 15 residues in the CDR3. CDR3 sequence (DNA): TGTGCCAGCAGCCCGAACGGTAATAGCAATCAGCCCCAGCATTTT. Its translation: CASSPNGNSNQPQHF.

The rearrangement joins TRBV7-2 to TRBJ2-7; 7 bases align to TRBD2. The CDR3 has 16 amino acids. CDR1 is SGHTA, CDR2 FQGNSA, per germline. Trimming removed 5 bases from V and 6 bases from J; junction bases left unmatched: 16. CDR3 amino acids: CASSGGSGLNIFEQYF. The CDR3 DNA follows: TGTGCCAGCAGCGGGGGTTCGGGACTAAATATCTTCGAGCAGTACTTC.

This chain links TRBV27 with TRBJ1-1; D call uncertain. V was trimmed by 6 bases and J by 4 bases, leaving 12 bases between them. Germline lookup yields CDR1 MNHEY and CDR2 SMNVEV (reference sequence). The CDR3 contains 13 residues. This CDR3 is CASRNHRGTEAFF. In DNA, the CDR3 is TGTGCCAGCAGGAACCACCGGGGCACTGAAGCTTTCTTT.

This clone was found once. The V call is TRBV9, the J call TRBJ2-2, with D hard to call. The CDR3 consists of 15 residues. Trimming shortened V by 7 bases and J by 1 base, and 14 bases separated the two germline ends. Germline V gives CDR1 SGDLS, CDR2 YYNGEE. This CDR3 is CASSSPSRNTGELFF. The CDR3 DNA follows: TGTGCCAGCTCTTCCCCGAGTCGGAACACCGGGGAGCTGTTTTTT.

V gene TRBV24-1 combines with J gene TRBJ2-5, with 8 bases aligning to TRBD1. Germline CDR1 KGHDR, CDR2 SFDVKD. The CDR3 length is 15 residues. Trimming removed 4 bases from V and 4 bases from J; junction bases left unmatched: 7. The DNA of the CDR3 is TGTGCCACCAGTGACCCCGCAGGGGGCCGAGAGACCCAGTACTTC. Protein: CATSDPAGGRETQYF.

CDR3 amino acids: CATSERVQRKQFF. CDR3 in DNA: TGTGCCACCAGTGAGAGAGTCCAGCGAAAGCAGTTCTTC. The chain uses TRBV24-1 and TRBJ2-1; D is ambiguous. V was trimmed by 4 bases and J by 11 bases, leaving 14 bases between them. Germline CDR1 KGHDR, CDR2 SFDVKD. The CDR3 is made up of 13 amino acids.

The V gene is TRBV9, the J gene TRBJ2-7; 12 bases fit TRBD1. CDR1 is SGDLS, CDR2 YYNGEE, per germline. V shed 3 bases, J shed 3 bases, and the junction held 4 bases outside the gene matches. The CDR3 is 15 residues long. The CDR3 reads CASSAGQGAYYEQYF. The DNA for the CDR3 is TGTGCCAGCAGCGCGGGACAGGGGGCTTACTACGAGCAGTACTTC.

V gene TRBV7-2 combines with J gene TRBJ2-1; D is perhaps TRBD2 (7 bases). CDR1 and CDR2 from the germline V gene are SGHTA and FQGNSA. This CDR3 has 16 amino acids. Deletions cut 5 bases from V and 3 bases from J, with 17 bases between. The CDR3 coding sequence is TGTGCCAGCAGCCAAGGGGGGGCGGGAGTCTACAATGAGCAGTTCTTC. Its translation is CASSQGGAGVYNEQFF.

The CDR3 here is CASSPLYQETQYF. The CDR3 DNA reads TGTGCCAGCAGCCCCCTGTACCAAGAGACCCAGTACTTC. The V gene is TRBV3-1 (or the pseudogene TRBV3-2), the J gene TRBJ2-5, with D uncertain. The CDR3 runs 13 residues. The germline CDR1 and CDR2 sequences are LGHDT and YNNKEL (reference sequence). Trimming took off 4 bases at V and 0 bases at J, with 6 bases between the two ends.

The rearrangement joins TRBV11-2 to TRBJ2-7; 7 bases match TRBD2. In germline, CDR1 is SGHAT, CDR2 FQNNGV. There are 16 residues in the CDR3. The CDR3: CAVRGLAEVPSYEQYF. The DNA of the CDR3 is TGTGCAGTAAGGGGTCTAGCGGAGGTCCCCTCCTACGAGCAGTACTTC.

This chain connects TRBV29-1 to TRBJ2-3, with 9 bases aligning to TRBD2. This CDR3 is built from 15 residues. Trimming cost V 5 bases and J 1 base; bases outside gene matches: 7. Germline-derived CDR1 and CDR2 are SQVTM and ANQGSEA. CDR3 sequence (DNA): TGCAGCGTTTCCCCAGCGGGGGGAGGCACAGATACGCAGTATTTT. Translating it yields CSVSPAGGGTDTQYF.

This clone was detected only a few times. The chain carries TRBV6-1 and TRBJ2-7; 10 bases map to TRBD2. The CDR3 has 17 amino acids. The trim removed 2 bases at V and 1 base at J, leaving 8 bases unmatched. Germline V lookup: CDR1 MNHNS, CDR2 SASEGT. This CDR3 reads CASSEWLQREGSYEQYF. The CDR3 DNA reads TGTGCCAGCAGTGAATGGTTACAGCGGGAGGGATCCTACGAGCAGTACTTC.